This TCR beta chain originates from a study of T-cell reconstitution after alpha-beta-depleted transplantation in children listed by TCRdb under 2016. In the study overall: The study quantitatively tracked T-cell immune reconstitution after TCRalphabeta/CD19-depleted allogeneic hematopoietic cell transplantation in children using TCR repertoire profiling.

As concerns this clonotype: The target of this receptor is not known. Base qualities are not recorded, but no much larger clone differs from it by a single base.

The library was produced with PCR. Sequencing took place on an Illumina HiSeq 2500. To normalize quantification of the TCRbeta repertoire, the TCR libraries were built with molecular barcoding that relied on unique molecular identifiers. The raw public data were reprocessed by TCRdb itself: fastp quality trimming at Q25, MiXCR clonotype calling, in-frame beta chains only. Here each entry gathers all rows of one CDR3 protein and keeps the most common genes and DNA. Counted in this sample were some 590,000 distinct CDR3 sequences; roughly a tenth of them appeared once. The ten largest clones add up to less than 4.5% of the sample. CDR1 is given as ENHRY and CDR2 as SYGVKD, both from the germline V gene. The CDR3 holds 15 amino acids from the cysteine to the phenylalanine. Only CDR3 DNA is held: 45 bases, read in frame from base 1. Trimming removed 3 bases from V and 0 bases from J, leaving 8 bases between the germline ends.

This clonotype was obtained from a human donor who donated a stem cell graft to a child with acute myeloid leukemia. The rearrangement combines TRBV10-3 with TRBJ2-2; TRBD2 is possibly the D segment (5 matching bases). Sequencing used PBMCs from the stem cell graft donor, obtained from the stem cell graft. The CDR3 here reads CAISEGLPNTGELFF. The DNA sequence follows: TGTGCCATCAGTGAAGGACTCCCGAACACCGGGGAGCTGTTTTTT.